This T cell receptor beta chain was sequenced during a study of control samples from healthy donors and cancer patients. Germline V lookup: CDR1 SGHRS, CDR2 YFSETQ. This CDR3 comprises 15 residues. V gave up 0 bases and J gave up 4 bases, with 13 bases separating them. Assay: immunoSEQ multiplex PCR; the TCRdb copy retains only in-frame clones and omits some. Of 150,000 to 200,000 clones in the sample, over 85% were seen once. The V gene is TRBV5-1, the J gene TRBJ2-5; D is ambiguous. This TCR was sampled from a man in his thirties or forties in good health. The sequenced sample consisted of blood. CDR3 in amino acids: CASSLERPARETQYF. The CDR3 nucleotides read TGCGCCAGCAGCTTGGAAAGGCCCGCACGAGAGACCCAGTACTTC. Drawing the rest from reference TRBV5-1 and TRBJ2-5, the complete variable domain is KAGVTQTPRYLIKTRGQQVTLSCSPISGHRSVSWYQQTPGQGLQFLFEYFSETQRNKGNFPGRFSGRQFSNSRSEMNVSTLELGDSALYLCASSLERPARETQYFGPGTRLLVL.